A selection of T cell receptor beta chains follows, all from one sample in a study of blood T cell repertoires in COVID-19. Assay: immunoSEQ multiplex PCR; the TCRdb copy retains only in-frame clones and omits some. The sample lists fewer than 300,000 clones, approximately 84% seen once, with 11% in the top ten. The sequenced sample consisted of peripheral blood. All receptors come from a man aged 45 to 65 with COVID-19, enrolled during active disease. CDR3s include the opening cysteine and the closing phenylalanine or tryptophan. The order of the fields is J gene, clone size, D gene, V gene, CDR3 protein, CDR3 DNA. A D gene is named only where the DNA matches it firmly. Part of the rows lack a size; the others show once, few, many or a class for expanded clones.

J gene: TRBJ2-5
clone size: few
D gene: TRBD2
V gene: TRBV29-1
CDR3 protein: CSARTSGRETQYF
CDR3 DNA: TGCAGCGCTAGGACTAGCGGGAGAGAGACCCAGTACTTC

J gene: TRBJ1-2
clone size: -
D gene: TRBD1
V gene: TRBV9
CDR3 protein: CASSVGGLTGHYGYTF
CDR3 DNA: TGTGCCAGCAGCGTAGGGGGATTGACAGGGCATTATGGCTACACCTTC

J gene: TRBJ1-1
clone size: -
D gene: -
V gene: TRBV18
CDR3 protein: CASSPPTRINTEAFF
CDR3 DNA: TGTGCCAGCTCACCACCGACTAGGATTAACACTGAAGCTTTCTTT

J gene: TRBJ2-5
clone size: -
D gene: TRBD2
V gene: TRBV6-1
CDR3 protein: CASSESLAGGIGETQYF
CDR3 DNA: TGTGCCAGCAGTGAATCCCTAGCGGGAGGGATTGGGGAGACCCAGTACTTC

J gene: TRBJ1-1
clone size: -
D gene: -
V gene: TRBV3-1/TRBV3-2
CDR3 protein: CASSLQGTEAFF
CDR3 DNA: TGTGCCAGCAGCCTGCAGGGAACTGAAGCTTTCTTT

J gene: TRBJ2-1
clone size: -
D gene: TRBD1
V gene: TRBV27
CDR3 protein: CASRLNRDRVNEQFF
CDR3 DNA: TGTGCCAGCAGACTTAACCGGGACAGGGTTAATGAGCAGTTCTTC

J gene: TRBJ2-1
clone size: -
D gene: TRBD2
V gene: TRBV3-1/TRBV3-2
CDR3 protein: CASRPLAGAQFF
CDR3 DNA: TGTGCCAGCAGGCCTCTAGCGGGCGCTCAGTTCTTC

J gene: TRBJ1-6
clone size: -
D gene: TRBD1
V gene: TRBV5-4
CDR3 protein: CASTNLGTGDSPLHF
CDR3 DNA: TGTGCCAGCACCAATCTGGGGACAGGGGATTCACCCCTCCACTTT

J gene: TRBJ2-5
clone size: -
D gene: -
V gene: TRBV5-1
CDR3 protein: CASSADTLQETQYF
CDR3 DNA: TGCGCCAGCAGCGCGGACACCCTCCAAGAGACCCAGTACTTC

J gene: TRBJ1-5
clone size: -
D gene: -
V gene: TRBV7-6
CDR3 protein: CASSLNRDQPQHF
CDR3 DNA: TGTGCCAGCAGCTTAAACAGGGACCAGCCCCAGCATTTT

J gene: TRBJ2-1
clone size: -
D gene: -
V gene: TRBV9
CDR3 protein: CASSVGPGGDSSSYNEQFF
CDR3 DNA: TGTGCCAGCAGCGTAGGTCCCGGGGGAGACAGTAGCTCCTACAATGAGCAGTTCTTC

J gene: TRBJ1-5
clone size: -
D gene: TRBD1
V gene: TRBV30
CDR3 protein: CASGQGKLPQHF
CDR3 DNA: TGTGCCTCAGGACAGGGTAAGCTGCCCCAGCATTTT

J gene: TRBJ1-2
clone size: -
D gene: TRBD1
V gene: TRBV9
CDR3 protein: CASSVFDRVGYYGYTF
CDR3 DNA: TGTGCCAGCAGCGTATTTGACAGGGTGGGTTACTATGGCTACACCTTC

J gene: TRBJ2-5
clone size: -
D gene: TRBD2
V gene: TRBV7-2
CDR3 protein: CASSSASGSQETQYF
CDR3 DNA: TGTGCCAGCAGCTCCGCTAGCGGGTCCCAAGAGACCCAGTACTTC

J gene: TRBJ2-7
clone size: once
D gene: -
V gene: TRBV18
CDR3 protein: CASSPIAGSTSYEQYF
CDR3 DNA: TGTGCCAGCTCACCAATCGCGGGGTCTACCTCCTACGAGCAGTACTTC

J gene: TRBJ2-2
clone size: few
D gene: -
V gene: TRBV7-9
CDR3 protein: CASSSGHLNTGELFF
CDR3 DNA: TGTGCCAGCAGCTCGGGACACCTGAACACCGGGGAGCTGTTTTTT

J gene: TRBJ2-7
clone size: -
D gene: TRBD1
V gene: TRBV6-6
CDR3 protein: CASSYWDRAEYEQYF
CDR3 DNA: TGTGCCAGCAGTTACTGGGACAGGGCGGAGTACGAGCAGTACTTC

J gene: TRBJ1-2
clone size: -
D gene: TRBD1
V gene: TRBV6-4
CDR3 protein: CASSEYDRVGVSNYGYTF
CDR3 DNA: TGTGCCAGCAGTGAATATGACAGGGTGGGCGTAAGCAACTATGGCTACACCTTC

J gene: TRBJ1-5
clone size: -
D gene: -
V gene: TRBV27
CDR3 protein: CASSPIPLAAGELVSNQPQHF
CDR3 DNA: TGTGCCAGCAGTCCTATCCCACTCGCGGCTGGGGAGCTTGTAAGCAATCAGCCCCAGCATTTT

J gene: TRBJ1-3
clone size: -
D gene: TRBD1
V gene: TRBV6-6
CDR3 protein: CASSGQGMGGNTIYF
CDR3 DNA: TGTGCCAGCAGTGGACAGGGAATGGGTGGAAACACCATATATTTT

J gene: TRBJ2-2
clone size: once
D gene: TRBD1
V gene: TRBV9
CDR3 protein: CASSVTTGVYTGELFF
CDR3 DNA: TGTGCCAGCAGCGTAACAACAGGGGTCTACACCGGGGAGCTGTTTTTT

J gene: TRBJ2-5
clone size: -
D gene: TRBD2
V gene: TRBV2
CDR3 protein: CASSASGRAEETQYF
CDR3 DNA: TGTGCCAGCAGTGCCAGCGGGAGGGCCGAAGAGACCCAGTACTTC

J gene: TRBJ1-1
clone size: few
D gene: -
V gene: TRBV4-3
CDR3 protein: CASSQDLTSPWAFF
CDR3 DNA: TGCGCCAGCAGCCAAGATCTTACATCACCCTGGGCTTTCTTT

J gene: TRBJ2-2
clone size: -
D gene: TRBD1
V gene: TRBV7-9
CDR3 protein: CASSLGGRDRANTGELFF
CDR3 DNA: TGTGCCAGCAGCTTAGGGGGGAGGGACAGGGCGAACACCGGGGAGCTGTTTTTT

J gene: TRBJ2-7
clone size: -
D gene: TRBD2
V gene: TRBV6-5
CDR3 protein: CASSRSGGTNEQYF
CDR3 DNA: TGTGCCAGCAGTAGAAGCGGGGGGACCAACGAGCAGTACTTC